The 9 T cell receptor beta chains listed next were all sequenced from one sample in a study of T cell repertoires in cytomegalovirus infection. Using its own MiXCR run on the reads, TCRdb lists one record per CDR3 protein. Among around 770,000 distinct CDR3 sequences listed, almost 30% were seen once. Which antigens these TCRs recognize remains unknown. This material consisted of cultured CD8+ T cells from PBMCs, taken from culture after CMV antigen stimulation. The origin of the receptors is a human donor in good health (CMV status not recorded). Some clones in this sample may be carry-over from other donors' samples.

The count of this clonotype is one. This rearrangement joins TRBV2 to TRBJ2-1; 10 bases match TRBD2. Germline V lookup: CDR1 SNHLY, CDR2 FYNNEI. This CDR3 has 13 amino acids. The junction had 4 bases not matched to a gene; V was cut back by 8 bases and J by 6 bases. The CDR3 region has the DNA TGTGCCAGCTTAAGCGGGGGGGCCAATGAGCAGTTCTTC. Translating it yields CASLSGGANEQFF.

The chain couples TRBV7-2 to TRBJ1-1; 8 bases fit TRBD1. V lost 2 bases and J lost 4; bases outside the gene matches: 3. The germline gives CDR1 SGHTA, CDR2 FQGNSA. The CDR3 runs to 14 residues. For the CDR3, the DNA is TGTGCCAGCAGCTTAACGGACAGGGCCACTGAAGCTTTCTTT. This gives the protein CASSLTDRATEAFF.

The V and J genes are TRBV2 and TRBJ1-6; D call uncertain. Germline V gene data show CDR1 as SNHLY and CDR2 as FYNNEI. The V and J ends lost 3 bases and 7 bases respectively, with 16 bases between them. The CDR3 contains 16 residues. CDR3 in DNA: TGTGCCAGCAGTGAGAGGCCCGCGGGAGCGAATTCACCCCTCCACTTT. It translates to CASSERPAGANSPLHF.

This clonotype appeared a few times. The CDR3 bases are TGTGCCAGCAGTTGGACAGGGGGCAGGACCGGGGAGCTGTTTTTT. Translation gives CASSWTGGRTGELFF. The rearrangement links TRBV27 to TRBJ2-2, with 11 bases identical to TRBD1. Trimming took 4 bases from V and 5 from J; bases not matched to a gene: 3. The germline gives CDR1 MNHEY, CDR2 SMNVEV (reference sequence). The CDR3 spans 15 residues.

The CDR3, as DNA: TGTGCCATCAGTGACCCGCGGGACAGAGGTCCGGGGACTGAAGCTTTCTTT. Its protein product is CAISDPRDRGPGTEAFF. The chain recombines TRBV10-3 with TRBJ1-1, with TRBD1 matching 7 bases. The V gene's germline CDR1 is ENHRY and CDR2 SYGVKD. V lost 3 bases and J lost 5; bases outside the gene matches: 15. CDR3 size: 17 residues.

The genes are TRBV6-5 and TRBJ2-2; TRBD2 matches at 14 bases. J was trimmed by 6 bases and V by 7 bases; bases with no gene match: 7. Germline CDR1 reads MNHEY; CDR2 reads SVGAGI. The CDR3 is 16 amino acids. CDR3 protein: CASKTTSGGVAGELFF. CDR3 DNA: TGTGCCAGCAAAACGACTAGCGGGGGGGTCGCCGGGGAGCTGTTTTTT.

This clonotype was picked up a small number of times. The chain recombines TRBV2 with TRBJ2-2; no definite D call. Germline V CDR1 and CDR2: SNHLY, FYNNEI. V was cut by 11 bases and J by 5 bases, with 12 bases left in between. The CDR3 totals 12 residues. CDR3 residues: CAGTPWTGELFF. The CDR3 region has the DNA TGTGCCGGTACCCCGTGGACCGGGGAGCTGTTTTTT.

In this sample, this clonotype turned up a few times. The chain uses TRBV23-1 and TRBJ2-5; no definite D call. TRBV23-1 belongs to the ORF category, with a function that is uncertain. Trimming removed 0 bases from V and 4 bases from J, with 6 bases in between. This CDR3 region has 13 residues. This CDR3 is CASSQSGGETQYF. In nucleotides, the CDR3 is TGCGCCAGCAGTCAATCGGGCGGAGAGACCCAGTACTTC.

This sequence joins TRBV10-1 and TRBJ2-5; TRBD2 matches at 9 bases. CDR1 is WNHNN and CDR2 is SYGVQD in the germline V gene (reference sequence). Losses at the gene ends were 2 bases for V and 2 bases for J; bases not matched to a gene: 6. The CDR3 sequence is 16 residues long. CDR3 in amino acids: CASSERLAGLQETQYF. Here the CDR3 DNA reads TGCGCCAGCAGTGAGAGGCTAGCGGGGCTACAAGAGACCCAGTACTTC.